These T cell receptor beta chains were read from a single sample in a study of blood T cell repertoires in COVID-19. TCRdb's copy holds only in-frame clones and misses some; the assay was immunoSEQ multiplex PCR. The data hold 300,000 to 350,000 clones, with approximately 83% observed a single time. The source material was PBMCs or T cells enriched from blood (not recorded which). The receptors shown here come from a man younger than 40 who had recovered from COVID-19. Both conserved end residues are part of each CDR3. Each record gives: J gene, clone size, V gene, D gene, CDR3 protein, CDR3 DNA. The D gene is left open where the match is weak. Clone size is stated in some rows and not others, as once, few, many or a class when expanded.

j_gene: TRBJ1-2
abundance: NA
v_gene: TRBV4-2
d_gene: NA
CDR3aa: CASSQATENYGYTF
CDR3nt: TGTGCCAGCAGCCAAGCGACAGAAAACTATGGCTACACCTTC

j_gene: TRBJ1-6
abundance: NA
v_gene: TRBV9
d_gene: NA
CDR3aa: CASSANVRAYNSPLHF
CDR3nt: TGTGCCAGCAGCGCGAACGTCCGGGCCTATAATTCACCCCTCCACTTT

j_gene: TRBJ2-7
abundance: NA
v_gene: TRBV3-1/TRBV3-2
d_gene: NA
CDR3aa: CASSRQQGSYEQYF
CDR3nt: TGTGCCAGCAGCCGGCAACAGGGTTCCTACGAGCAGTACTTC

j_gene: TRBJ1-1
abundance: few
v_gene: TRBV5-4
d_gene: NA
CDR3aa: CASSLPTDTEAFF
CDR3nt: TGTGCCAGCAGCCTTCCCACTGACACTGAAGCTTTCTTT

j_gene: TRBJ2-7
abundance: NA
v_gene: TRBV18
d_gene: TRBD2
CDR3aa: CASSPGLAGYEQYF
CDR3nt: TGTGCCAGCTCCCCGGGACTAGCGGGCTACGAGCAGTACTTC

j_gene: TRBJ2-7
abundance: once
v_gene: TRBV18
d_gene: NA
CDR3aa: CASSPPGVSYEQYF
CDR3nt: TGTGCCAGCTCACCCCCCGGGGTCTCCTACGAGCAGTACTTC

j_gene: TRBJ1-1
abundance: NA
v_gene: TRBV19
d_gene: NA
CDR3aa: CASRAGGAGAFF
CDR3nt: TGTGCCAGTCGCGCGGGGGGAGCTGGAGCTTTCTTT

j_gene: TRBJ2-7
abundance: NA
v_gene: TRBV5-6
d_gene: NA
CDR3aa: CASSSRQAPTYEQYF
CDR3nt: TGTGCCAGCAGCTCCCGACAGGCGCCAACCTACGAGCAGTACTTC

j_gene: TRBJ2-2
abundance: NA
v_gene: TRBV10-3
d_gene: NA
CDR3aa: CAISERAAGELFF
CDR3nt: TGTGCCATCAGTGAGAGAGCGGCCGGGGAGCTGTTTTTT

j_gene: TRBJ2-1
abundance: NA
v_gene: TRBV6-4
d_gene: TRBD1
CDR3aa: CASSVGTGNNEQFF
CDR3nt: TGTGCCAGCAGTGTCGGGACAGGGAACAATGAGCAGTTCTTC

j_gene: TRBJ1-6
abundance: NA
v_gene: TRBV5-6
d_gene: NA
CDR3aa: CASSLGAGLSSPLHF
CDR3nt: TGTGCCAGCAGCTTGGGCGCGGGTTTGTCTTCACCCCTCCACTTT

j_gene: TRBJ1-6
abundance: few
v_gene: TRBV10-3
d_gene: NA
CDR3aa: CAISETGGSPLHF
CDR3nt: TGTGCCATCAGTGAGACAGGCGGTTCACCCCTCCACTTT

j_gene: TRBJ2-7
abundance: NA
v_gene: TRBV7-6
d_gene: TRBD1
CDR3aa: CASSWGVGRGPLYEQYF
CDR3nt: TGCGCCAGCAGTTGGGGGGTGGGCAGGGGGCCGCTCTACGAGCAGTACTTC